The T cell receptor beta chain under discussion was sequenced for a study of blood T cell repertoires in COVID-19. Study context: Spain, Italy and the United States supplied samples that represented acute and convalescent COVID-19. In each case, the material was cDNA or gDNA derived from T cells, B-cell-depleted T cells, or PBMCs.

Authors' methods: Counts of nucleated cells, estimated from reference gene primer amplification, were obtained. The repertoire was sequenced with immunoSEQ multiplex PCR; TCRdb's copy has only in-frame clones and lacks some. V and J calls plus clone size are reproduced from that table; the DNA served to infer D and trimming. The sample shows over 200,000 clones, less than 90% of them seen only once. This receptor was identified in a man aged 55 to 69 who had recovered from COVID-19. Source material: peripheral blood.

Here the CDR3 DNA reads TGTGCCAGCAGCCAAGATTCCCGTCGCGGAGAGCAGTACTTC. Translation gives CASSQDSRRGEQYF. This rearrangement joins TRBV3-1 (or the pseudogene TRBV3-2) to TRBJ2-7, with D uncertain. The CDR3 sequence is 14 residues long. V was pared by 0 bases and J by 7 bases, with 13 bases between. Germline V lookup: CDR1 LGHDT, CDR2 YNNKEL (reference sequence).